The source of this T cell receptor (beta chain) is a study of blood T cell repertoires in COVID-19. Measured with immunoSEQ multiplex PCR; TCRdb has only the in-frame clones, and not every one. The repertoire holds 310,000 or so clones, with roughly 86% as singletons. The CDR3 spans 15 residues. CDR1 is MDHEN and CDR2 is SYDVKM in the germline V gene. With 6 bases clipped from V and 3 bases from J, the junction kept 10 bases outside the gene matches. The J gene is TRBJ1-2, the V gene TRBV28; 7 bases fit TRBD1. Sequenced input: peripheral blood. The receptor was derived from a woman aged 45-65 years with acute or convalescent COVID-19. Here the CDR3 reads CASSSTGDPYYGYTF. As DNA, the CDR3 is TGTGCCAGCAGCTCCACAGGGGACCCGTACTATGGCTACACCTTC.